This entry lists 24 T cell receptor beta chains sequenced from one sample in a study of vaccination and CD4 T cells after COVID-19. The treatment: roughly nine-day PBMC culture with coronavirus spike peptide pools or control peptides (ViraFEST assay). CD4+ T cells that came from the unexposed donor were collected before the COVID-19 pandemic (2011-2018). An Oncomine TCR Beta short-read assay was used to sequence the DNA from cultured CD4+ T cells. Genomic DNA was isolated from cultured CD4+ T cells. TCRdb ran MiXCR on the PCR reads and lists one entry per CDR3 protein. In the table there are around 9,700 distinct CDR3 sequences, around 37% of which are singletons. These receptors are not linked to any known antigen. Specimen: CD4+ T cells from blood, cultured in vitro. The receptors derive from a human donor in good health.

The chain uses TRBV5-4 and TRBJ2-7; unclear D gene. The ends were cut back, 1 base at V and 7 bases at J, with 6 bases in the middle. The CDR3 consists of 11 residues. The germline V gene has CDR1 SGHNT and CDR2 YYREEE (reference sequence). The CDR3 region has the DNA TGTGCCAGCAGCTTGAGTGAGGAGCAGTACTTC. It yields the protein CASSLSEEQYF.

This chain joins TRBV20-1 and TRBJ2-1, with a weak D call TRBD2 (5 bases). Trimming took 3 bases from V and 7 from J, leaving 13 bases between them. CDR3 length: 13 residues. CDR1 DFQATT and CDR2 SNEGSKA come from the germline V gene (reference sequence). CDR3 sequence: CSASLLARNEQFF. In DNA form, the CDR3 reads TGCAGTGCTAGTCTCCTAGCCAGGAATGAGCAGTTCTTC.

Only a few counts were recorded for this clonotype. The V gene is TRBV27, the J gene TRBJ1-6; D uncertain. The CDR3 sequence is 15 residues long. Looked up from germline, CDR1 is MNHEY and CDR2 is SMNVEV (reference sequence). V was shortened by 8 bases and J by 9 bases, with 20 bases between the two germline ends. CDR3 loop: CASASRRIVSSPLHF. As DNA, the CDR3 is TGTGCCAGCGCGAGTCGGAGGATTGTGAGTTCACCCCTCCACTTT.

The chain combines TRBV29-1 with TRBJ2-7; 8 bases match TRBD1. This CDR3 spans 14 amino acids. After removal of 6 bases from V and 5 bases from J, the junction contained 12 bases not matched to a gene. Germline CDR1 is SQVTM and CDR2 is ANQGSEA. The CDR3 region has the DNA TGCAGCGTCGGCCGTGACAGGGGATATGACGAGCAGTACTTC. It encodes CSVGRDRGYDEQYF.

This clonotype was observed a handful of times. The V gene is TRBV5-5, the J gene TRBJ2-7; D is ambiguous. Germline V gene data show CDR1 as SGHKS and CDR2 as YYEKEE (reference sequence). The CDR3 loop spans 15 amino acids. Trimming cost V 0 bases and J 1 base, with 11 bases left between them. In DNA, the CDR3 is TGTGCCAGCAGCTTGGCTGGGGTATATTCCTACGAGCAGTACTTC. It encodes CASSLAGVYSYEQYF.

The chain carries TRBV28 and TRBJ1-5; possible D gene TRBD1, 5 bases. Germline assignment: CDR1 MDHEN and CDR2 SYDVKM. This CDR3 is built from 14 residues. V lost 5 bases and J lost 6, with 14 bases in between. The CDR3 coding sequence is TGTGCCAGCAGTGTTAAACACAGGCTTCAGCCCCAGCATTTT. It is translated as CASSVKHRLQPQHF. Complete variable domain (other parts from reference TRBV28 and TRBJ1-5): DVKVTQSSRYLVKRTGEKVFLECVQDMDHENMFWYRQDPGLGLRLIYFSYDVKMKEKGDIPEGYSVSREKKERFSLILESASTNQTSMYLCASSVKHRLQPQHFGDGTRLSIL.

This clonotype was seen a handful of times. The chain links TRBV6-1 to TRBJ1-1; perhaps TRBD1 as D (5 bases). This CDR3 comprises 13 residues. Trimming took 6 bases from V and 3 from J, leaving 11 bases between them. Germline assignment: CDR1 MNHNS and CDR2 SASEGT. The CDR3 DNA follows: TGTGCCAGCAGCAGGGTATGGGACACTGAAGCTTTCTTT. It encodes CASSRVWDTEAFF.

The chain combines TRBV20-1 with TRBJ2-7; possibly TRBD1 for D (5 bases). The germline V gene encodes CDR1 DFQATT and CDR2 SNEGSKA (reference sequence). The CDR3 extends over 15 amino acids. V was trimmed by 1 base and J by 0 bases, leaving 13 bases between them. CDR3 DNA: TGCAGTGCTAGAGTCCCGGGTAGGGGCTCCTACGAGCAGTACTTC. Encoded protein: CSARVPGRGSYEQYF.

This chain connects TRBV28 to TRBJ1-6, with D perhaps TRBD1 (5 bases). The V and J ends lost 3 bases and 8 bases respectively, with 11 bases between them. The germline V gene has CDR1 MDHEN and CDR2 SYDVKM. CDR3 length: 14 residues. CDR3 residues: CASSFGGLDSPLHF. The CDR3 DNA follows: TGTGCCAGCAGTTTTGGGGGACTCGATTCACCCCTCCACTTT.

This clonotype was counted between two and nine times. The chain couples TRBV20-1 to TRBJ2-1; 10 bases agree with TRBD2. After removal of 1 base from V and 4 bases from J, the junction contained 4 bases not matched to a gene. Germline V gene lookup returns CDR1 DFQATT and CDR2 SNEGSKA (reference sequence). The CDR3 is 15 residues long. The CDR3 sequence: CSARASGSLYNEQFF. The DNA of the CDR3 is TGCAGTGCTAGAGCTAGCGGGAGTCTGTACAATGAGCAGTTCTTC.

Sample share makes this clonotype medium-sized. The V call is TRBV20-1, the J call TRBJ1-6; 11 bases fit TRBD1. Per germline, CDR1 DFQATT and CDR2 SNEGSKA (reference sequence). V was clipped by 2 bases and J by 8 bases; unmatched bases: 2. This CDR3 comprises 14 residues. CDR3 sequence (DNA): TGCAGTGCTAGATGGACAGGGGGCCATTCACCCCTCCACTTT. This encodes CSARWTGGHSPLHF.

The J gene is TRBJ2-5, the V gene TRBV5-1; 9 bases line up with TRBD2. V was pared by 1 base and J by 5 bases, with 6 bases of the junction left unmatched. The CDR3 runs to 15 residues. Germline V gene data show CDR1 as SGHRS and CDR2 as YFSETQ. CDR3 amino acids: CASSLSGRPPETQYF. The CDR3 nucleotides read TGCGCCAGCAGCTTGAGCGGGAGGCCTCCCGAGACCCAGTACTTC.

This clonotype has only a few counts. The gene calls are TRBV6-5 and TRBJ2-7; the D gene is possibly TRBD1 (5 bases). Germline-derived CDR1 and CDR2 are MNHEY and SVGAGI. This CDR3 region has 13 residues. Trimming took 2 bases from V and 1 from J, leaving 6 bases between them. For the CDR3, the DNA is TGTGCCAGCAGTTACAGGGGATCCTACGAGCAGTACTTC. Encoded protein: CASSYRGSYEQYF.

The V gene is TRBV7-9, the J gene TRBJ1-2, with 8 bases identical to TRBD1. This CDR3 contains 16 residues. V trimming: 3 bases; J trimming: 4 bases; junction bases outside the gene matches: 10. Germline V gives CDR1 SEHNR, CDR2 FQNEAQ (reference sequence). The CDR3 coding sequence is TGTGCCAGCAGCTTTAGTGGGACAGGTATTCCCTATGGCTACACCTTC. Protein: CASSFSGTGIPYGYTF. The full variable domain, with the rest looked up from reference TRBV7-9 and TRBJ1-2, is DTGVSQNPRHKITKRGQNVTFRCDPISEHNRLYWYRQTLGQGPEFLTYFQNEAQLEKSRLLSDRFSAERPKGSFSTLEIQRTEQGDSAMYLCASSFSGTGIPYGYTFGSGTRLTVV.

The chain joins TRBV20-1 to TRBJ2-4, with 10 bases lining up with TRBD2. The CDR3 extends over 15 amino acids. Germline CDR1 and CDR2: DFQATT and SNEGSKA (reference sequence). J lost 0 bases, V lost 4 bases, and 3 bases had no gene match. This chain's CDR3 is CSANRLAGAKNIQYF. The CDR3 nucleotides are TGCAGTGCTAACCGACTAGCGGGAGCCAAAAACATTCAGTACTTC.

V gene TRBV6-2 or TRBV6-3 combines with J gene TRBJ1-1; the D is unclear. This CDR3 has 13 residues. Trimming took 6 bases from V and 0 from J, leaving 8 bases between them. Per germline, CDR1 MNHEY and CDR2 SVGEGT. DNA of the CDR3: TGTGCCAGCAGGTCTACAGTGAACACTGAAGCTTTCTTT. Protein product: CASRSTVNTEAFF.

The genes are TRBV6-1 and TRBJ2-2, with D tentatively TRBD1 or TRBD2 (6 bases each). Germline V gene data show CDR1 as MNHNS and CDR2 as SASEGT. V dropped 10 bases and J dropped 6 bases, with 21 bases sitting between them. This CDR3 has 15 amino acids. The CDR3 here is CATHRGPGAAGELFF. CDR3 sequence (DNA): TGTGCCACCCATCGAGGGCCGGGGGCGGCCGGGGAGCTGTTTTTT.

The chain has TRBV20-1 and TRBJ1-5; D is possibly TRBD1 (5 bases). The V end lost 0 bases, the J end lost 1 base, and 16 bases lay between the germline ends. This CDR3 has 17 amino acids. CDR1 and CDR2 (germline): DFQATT, SNEGSKA (reference sequence). CDR3 sequence reads: CSARERAGWLSNQPQHF. In DNA form, the CDR3 reads TGCAGTGCTAGAGAAAGGGCAGGGTGGTTGAGCAATCAGCCCCAGCATTTT.

This clonotype showed up just a few times. The J gene is TRBJ1-5, the V gene TRBV20-1; D is uncertain. V lost 1 base to trimming and J lost 2 bases, with 15 bases between them. Germline CDR1 reads DFQATT; CDR2 reads SNEGSKA (reference sequence). CDR3 length: 16 residues. The CDR3 sequence is CSARAYTESGNQPQHF. The CDR3 DNA follows: TGCAGTGCTAGAGCTTATACAGAATCCGGCAATCAGCCCCAGCATTTT.

This clonotype turned up a few times. The chain carries TRBV20-1 and TRBJ1-5; TRBD1 might be the D (5 bases). V was trimmed by 6 bases and J by 7 bases, leaving 22 bases between them. The germline V gene encodes CDR1 DFQATT and CDR2 SNEGSKA (reference sequence). The CDR3 spans 15 residues. The DNA of the CDR3 is TGCAGTGCGGCCCAACCGGGGGGGGGATCGCAGCCCCAGCATTTT. Amino acid sequence: CSAAQPGGGSQPQHF.

This clonotype showed up just a few times. The chain recombines TRBV7-2 with TRBJ2-7; no clear D gene. The CDR3 sequence is 14 residues long. V lost 2 bases to trimming and J lost 7 bases, with 15 bases between them. The germline V gene encodes CDR1 SGHTA and CDR2 FQGNSA. The CDR3 here is CASSLMRHAGEQYF. The CDR3 region has the DNA TGTGCCAGCAGCTTAATGCGACATGCTGGGGAGCAGTACTTC.

The V gene is TRBV11-3, the J gene TRBJ1-1; D possibly corresponds to TRBD1 (5 bases). The V and J ends lost 3 bases and 1 base respectively, with 15 bases between them. CDR1 SGHNT and CDR2 YENEEA come from the germline V gene. The CDR3 sequence is 16 residues long. The CDR3 DNA reads as TGTGCCAGCAGCTTGGACAACTGGTCATCGAACACTGAAGCTTTCTTT. Translated: CASSLDNWSSNTEAFF.

V is TRBV20-1 and J is TRBJ2-7; the match to TRBD2 covers 11 bases. CDR3 length: 21 residues. Losses at the gene ends were 1 base for V and 6 bases for J; bases not matched to a gene: 26. From germline, CDR1 is DFQATT and CDR2 SNEGSKA (reference sequence). CDR3 nucleotides: TGCAGTGCTAGAGTCGTCGGGGTCACGGGGACTAGCGGAGGAGTTTGGTTCGAGCAGTACTTC. The encoded protein is CSARVVGVTGTSGGVWFEQYF.

A few counts support this clonotype. The V call is TRBV7-6, the J call TRBJ2-3, with a weak D call TRBD1 (5 bases). This CDR3 region has 13 residues. Per the germline V gene, CDR1 is SGHVS and CDR2 is FNYEAQ. Deletions cut 1 base from V and 4 bases from J, with 6 bases between. The CDR3 sequence is CASSLGRADTQYF. CDR3 nucleotide sequence: TGTGCCAGCAGCTTAGGCAGGGCAGATACGCAGTATTTT.